The 20 T cell receptor beta chains listed next were all sequenced from one sample in a study of immune cell composition in non-small cell lung cancer. TCRdb keeps only in-frame clones here, not all; method: immunoSEQ multiplex PCR. The table lists about 5,600 clones, around 80% of them singletons. The specimen was lung tumor tissue. The receptor set was obtained from a human donor with non-small cell lung cancer.

This clone was detected only once. The rearrangement joins TRBV5-1 to TRBJ2-2; TRBD2 aligns across 9 bases. Unmatched junction bases numbered 6, after V lost 2 bases and J lost 7 bases. Germline CDR1 is SGHRS and CDR2 is YFSETQ. The CDR3 has 15 amino acids. The CDR3 loop reads CASSFMRGGVGELFF. Here the CDR3 DNA reads TGCGCCAGCAGCTTTATGCGGGGGGGCGTCGGGGAGCTGTTTTTT.

The J gene is TRBJ2-7, the V gene TRBV29-1, with a tentative D call TRBD2 (5 bases). This CDR3 is 15 amino acids long. Between the trimmed V and J ends, which lost 4 bases and 0 bases, there was a span of 16 bases. Germline CDR1 is SQVTM and CDR2 is ANQGSEA. The CDR3 sequence is CSVVWTSTSSYEQYF. CDR3 in DNA: TGCAGCGTTGTCTGGACTTCCACAAGCTCCTACGAGCAGTACTTC.

The chain combines TRBV5-1 with TRBJ2-1; the D gene is possibly TRBD1 (7 bases). CDR1 and CDR2 (germline): SGHRS, YFSETQ. The CDR3 totals 18 residues. The V gene lost 0 bases and the J gene lost 0 bases, with 16 bases spanning the gap. CDR3 sequence reads: CASSLAGGGGLSYNEQFF. The CDR3, as DNA: TGCGCCAGCAGCTTGGCCGGTGGAGGGGGCCTCTCCTACAATGAGCAGTTCTTC.

The V gene is TRBV5-1, the J gene TRBJ1-1; 8 nucleotides align to TRBD1. This CDR3 has 14 amino acids. The V segment lost 4 bases and the J segment 8 bases; nucleotides outside the gene matches: 10. In germline, CDR1 is SGHRS, CDR2 YFSETQ. CDR3 sequence: CASSQGGQASEAFF. CDR3 DNA sequence: TGCGCCAGCAGCCAAGGGGGACAGGCTTCCGAAGCTTTCTTT. Full variable domain (remainder filled in from reference TRBV5-1 and TRBJ1-1): KAGVTQTPRYLIKTRGQQVTLSCSPISGHRSVSWYQQTPGQGLQFLFEYFSETQRNKGNFPGRFSGRQFSNSRSEMNVSTLELGDSALYLCASSQGGQASEAFFGQGTRLTVV.

This clone was observed a handful of times. The chain recombines TRBV4-1 with TRBJ1-6; 8 bases are a match to TRBD1. Trimming at V came to 4 bases and at J to 7 bases, leaving 6 bases not matched to a gene. The CDR3 has 15 amino acids. Germline loops: CDR1 MGHRA, CDR2 YSYEKL. In DNA form, the CDR3 reads TGCGCCAGCAGCCTTCAGGACAGGGTAAATTCACCCCTCCACTTT. Protein product: CASSLQDRVNSPLHF.

The chain recombines TRBV21-1 with TRBJ2-4; TRBD2 was called by the table and not checked on the DNA. TRBV21-1 is an annotated pseudogene. CDR3 length equals 15 residues. CDR3 protein: CASSIPCVAKNIQYF. CDR3 coding DNA: TGTGCCAGCAGCATACCGTGCGTAGCCAAAAACATTCAGTACTTC.

This clone was detected a few times. This chain joins TRBV5-4 and TRBJ2-7, with D possibly TRBD2 on 6 matching bases. The germline V gene has CDR1 SGHNT and CDR2 YYREEE (reference sequence). V was cut by 2 bases and J by 4 bases, with 13 bases left in between. The CDR3 spans 14 residues. In DNA, the CDR3 is TGTGCCAGCAGCTTAATTTCGGGGGAGTACGAGCAGTACTTC. This encodes CASSLISGEYEQYF.

The V gene is TRBV19, the J gene TRBJ2-7; perhaps TRBD1 as D (5 bases). The germline CDR1 and CDR2 sequences are LNHDA and SQIVND (reference sequence). CDR3 length: 13 residues. Between the trimmed V and J ends, which lost 6 bases and 2 bases, there was a span of 11 bases. The CDR3 reads CASRRQGAYEQYF. The CDR3 DNA sequence: TGTGCCAGTAGGAGGCAGGGTGCCTACGAGCAGTACTTC. The full variable domain, with the rest looked up from reference TRBV19 and TRBJ2-7, is DGGITQSPKYLFRKEGQNVTLSCEQNLNHDAMYWYRQDPGQGLRLIYYSQIVNDFQKGDIAEGYSVSREKKESFPLTVTSAQKNPTAFYLCASRRQGAYEQYFGPGTRLTVT.

The chain combines TRBV2 with TRBJ2-5; possibly TRBD2 for D (6 bases). CDR1 SNHLY and CDR2 FYNNEI come from the germline V gene. The CDR3 is 15 residues long. Deletions cut 2 bases from V and 0 bases from J, with 10 bases between. The CDR3 loop is CASSESRRDQETQYF. DNA of the CDR3: TGTGCCAGCAGTGAATCCCGGAGGGACCAAGAGACCCAGTACTTC.

The chain couples TRBV7-6 to TRBJ2-2; 13 bases align to TRBD2. The CDR3 totals 17 residues. Germline V CDR1 and CDR2: SGHVS, FNYEAQ. Trimming took 4 bases from V and 3 from J; bases not matched to a gene: 5. The CDR3 loop reads CASSSGTSGDYTGELFF. CDR3 in DNA: TGTGCCAGCAGCTCCGGGACTAGCGGGGATTACACCGGGGAGCTGTTTTTT.

J is TRBJ2-6 and V is TRBV5-1; TRBD2 matches at 7 bases. This CDR3 is built from 17 residues. Germline V CDR1 and CDR2: SGHRS, YFSETQ. After removal of 2 bases from V and 2 bases from J, the junction contained 7 bases not matched to a gene. For the CDR3, the DNA is TGCGCCAGCAGCTTATCGGGGGGACTTCCTGGGGCCAACGTCCTGACTTTC. Translated, it gives CASSLSGGLPGANVLTF.

This sequence joins TRBV2 and TRBJ1-5, with TRBD1 matching 9 bases. The germline V gene encodes CDR1 SNHLY and CDR2 FYNNEI. Trimming cost V 6 bases and J 9 bases; bases outside gene matches: 18. This CDR3 region has 17 residues. Here the CDR3 reads CASRVPNRGPGGGPQHF. CDR3 DNA: TGTGCCAGCAGGGTACCGAACAGGGGGCCGGGCGGTGGGCCCCAGCATTTT.

The chain joins TRBV5-4 to TRBJ1-2; D may be TRBD1 (6 bases). V lost 0 bases and J 7 bases, leaving 13 bases between the germline ends. Germline assignment: CDR1 SGHNT and CDR2 YYREEE (reference sequence). This CDR3 spans 14 amino acids. CDR3 nucleotides: TGTGCCAGCAGCTTGGACGACAGGATAAGTGGCTACACCTTC. Amino acid sequence: CASSLDDRISGYTF.

This clone has only a few counts. V gene TRBV30 combines with J gene TRBJ1-1; D not certain. V was pared by 3 bases and J by 5 bases, with 16 bases between. Per the germline V gene, CDR1 is GTSNPN and CDR2 is SVGIG (reference sequence). The CDR3 is 14 amino acids. This CDR3 reads CAWRAGGMGTEAFF. CDR3 in DNA: TGTGCCTGGAGGGCTGGAGGGATGGGTACTGAAGCTTTCTTT.

The V gene is TRBV29-1, the J gene TRBJ2-7, with TRBD1 identical over 7 bases. With 1 base clipped from V and 1 base from J, the junction kept 7 bases outside the gene matches. The CDR3 is 15 amino acids. The germline V gene has CDR1 SQVTM and CDR2 ANQGSEA. The CDR3 region has the DNA TGCAGCGTTGAAGGCCACCGGGACAGATCCTACGAGCAGTACTTC. This sequence encodes CSVEGHRDRSYEQYF.

The chain has TRBV20-1 and TRBJ2-7; no reliable D call. The germline gives CDR1 DFQATT, CDR2 SNEGSKA (reference sequence). CDR3 length: 11 residues. The V and J ends lost 3 bases and 6 bases respectively, with 9 bases between them. CDR3 DNA: TGCAGTGCTAGTCACAGTACCGAGCAGTACTTC. As protein: CSASHSTEQYF.

This clone has more than one count but fewer than ten. The rearrangement links TRBV27 to TRBJ1-1; 12 positions agree with TRBD1. Germline V CDR1 and CDR2: MNHEY, SMNVEV (reference sequence). The CDR3 spans 14 residues. V was pared by 8 bases and J by 4 bases, with 5 bases of the junction left unmatched. Here the CDR3 DNA reads TGTGCCAGCGGGACAGGGGGCGGGTTCACTGAAGCTTTCTTT. Protein: CASGTGGGFTEAFF.

The chain is built from TRBV21-1 and TRBJ1-5; the listed D gene, TRBD1, was not tested against the DNA. TRBV21-1 is termed a pseudogene. This CDR3 spans 17 amino acids. The CDR3 region is CASGEGQGGDSNQPQHF. CDR3 nucleotides: TGTGCCAGCGGGGAGGGACAGGGGGGGGATAGCAATCAGCCCCAGCATTTT.

CDR3 sequence reads: CASRTGGDLLKLFF. The DNA for the CDR3 is TGTGCCAGCAGGACAGGGGGCGATCTTTTAAAACTGTTTTTT. The chain uses TRBV6-1 and TRBJ1-4, with TRBD1 matching over 10 bases. The trim removed 6 bases at V and 10 bases at J, leaving 8 bases unmatched. This CDR3 has 14 residues. Germline values: CDR1 MNHNS, CDR2 SASEGT.

The CDR3 coding sequence is TGTGCCAGCAGTTTCCAAACCGGGGAGCTGTTTTTT. Encoded protein: CASSFQTGELFF. V and J are TRBV6-6 and TRBJ2-2; D ambiguous. The V end was cut by 4 bases, the J end by 5 bases, with 5 bases between. Germline loops: CDR1 MNHNY, CDR2 SVGAGI (reference sequence). The CDR3 is 12 residues long.